This TCR beta chain was recorded in a study of cytomegalovirus exposure and HLA in healthy donors. Study results and caveats: Cytomegalovirus association was listed for about 160 TCR beta chains.

The V gene lost 6 bases and the J gene lost 2 bases, with 17 bases spanning the gap. The CDR3 runs 15 residues. Germline V CDR1 and CDR2: MDHEN, SYDVKM. On this clone itself: The target antigen is unknown.

The method was immunoSEQ multiplex PCR; TCRdb's version includes in-frame clones alone and lacks a portion of them. The sample has a few hundred thousand clones, approximately 83% seen once. This receptor was obtained from a woman aged 25 to 39 in good health and CMV-seropositive. Material for sequencing was PBMCs. The chain recombines TRBV28 with TRBJ2-7; maybe TRBD1 (5 bases). CDR3 region: CASSGERKGPYEQYF. The CDR3 bases are TGTGCCAGCAGCGGCGAGAGGAAGGGGCCCTACGAGCAGTACTTC.